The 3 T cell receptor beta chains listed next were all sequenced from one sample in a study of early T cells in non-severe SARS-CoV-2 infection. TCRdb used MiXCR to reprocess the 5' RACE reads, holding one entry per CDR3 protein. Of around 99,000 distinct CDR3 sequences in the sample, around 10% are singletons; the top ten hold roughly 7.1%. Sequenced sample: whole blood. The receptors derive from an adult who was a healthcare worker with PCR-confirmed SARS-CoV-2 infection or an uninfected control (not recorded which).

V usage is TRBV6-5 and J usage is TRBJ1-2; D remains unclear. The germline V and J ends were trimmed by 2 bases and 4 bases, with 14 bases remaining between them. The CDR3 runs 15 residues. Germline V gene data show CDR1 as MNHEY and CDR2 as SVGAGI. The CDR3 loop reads CASSYTLDDGYGYTF. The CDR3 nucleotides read TGTGCCAGCAGTTACACGCTGGACGACGGCTATGGCTACACCTTC.

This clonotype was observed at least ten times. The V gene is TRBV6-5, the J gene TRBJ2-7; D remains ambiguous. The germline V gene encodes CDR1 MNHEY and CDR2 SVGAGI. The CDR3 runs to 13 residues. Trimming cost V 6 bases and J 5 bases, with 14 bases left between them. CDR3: CASSPTLGNEQYF. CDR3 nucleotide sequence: TGTGCCAGCAGCCCCACCCTTGGGAACGAGCAGTACTTC.

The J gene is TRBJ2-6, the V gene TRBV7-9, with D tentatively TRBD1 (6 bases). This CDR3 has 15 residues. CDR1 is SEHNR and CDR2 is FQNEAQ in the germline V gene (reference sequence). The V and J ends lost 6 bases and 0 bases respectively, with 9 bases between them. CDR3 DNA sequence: TGTGCCAGCAGGGGGACATTCTCTGGGGCCAACGTCCTGACTTTC. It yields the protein CASRGTFSGANVLTF.